The subject of this entry is one T cell receptor beta chain. The antigen remains unidentified. The data were taken from a study of graft-versus-host responses after intestinal transplantation. Study as a whole: Every recipient underwent anti-thymocyte globulin induction, then tacrolimus and steroids for roughly 3 years. Study results and limitations: Recipient marrow harbored GvH clones, some of which surfaced first in ileum or blood. Researchers found peak circulating GvH clone levels linked to early post-transplant HvG declines.

The assay was immunoSEQ multiplex PCR, and TCRdb's table has in-frame clones only and misses some. The sample consists of about 100,000 clones, roughly nine tenths of them appearing once. This clonotype was obtained from a human donor who was the organ donor for an intestinal transplant. The material sequenced was unstimulated CD4+ T cells sorted from spleen or lymph node cells, taken before transplant.

CDR3 amino acids: CASSPPVGGLDTRSGANVLTF. The CDR3, as DNA: TGTGCCAGCTCACCACCGGTCGGGGGTCTGGACACCCGCTCTGGGGCCAACGTCCTGACTTTC. V gene TRBV18 combines with J gene TRBJ2-6; D is perhaps TRBD2 (6 bases). Germline V gene data show CDR1 as KGHSH and CDR2 as LQKENI. This CDR3 has 21 residues. V dropped 0 bases and J dropped 0 bases, with 21 bases sitting between them.